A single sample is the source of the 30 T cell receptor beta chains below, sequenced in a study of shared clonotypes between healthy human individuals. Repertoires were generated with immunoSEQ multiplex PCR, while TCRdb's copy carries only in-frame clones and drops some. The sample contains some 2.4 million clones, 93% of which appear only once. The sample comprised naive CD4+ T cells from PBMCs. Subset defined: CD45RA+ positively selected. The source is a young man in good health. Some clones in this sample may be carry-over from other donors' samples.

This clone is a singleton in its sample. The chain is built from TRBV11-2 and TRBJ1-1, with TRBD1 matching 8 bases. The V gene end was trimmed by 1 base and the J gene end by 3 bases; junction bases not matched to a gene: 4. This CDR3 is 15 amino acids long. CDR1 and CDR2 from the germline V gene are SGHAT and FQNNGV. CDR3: CASSLVRGRDTEAFF. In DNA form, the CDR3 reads TGTGCCAGCAGCTTAGTCAGGGGGCGCGACACTGAAGCTTTCTTT. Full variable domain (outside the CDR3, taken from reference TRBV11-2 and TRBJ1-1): EAGVAQSPRYKIIEKRQSVAFWCNPISGHATLYWYQQILGQGPKLLIQFQNNGVVDDSQLPKDRFSAERLKGVDSTLKIQPAKLEDSAVYLCASSLVRGRDTEAFFGQGTRLTVV.

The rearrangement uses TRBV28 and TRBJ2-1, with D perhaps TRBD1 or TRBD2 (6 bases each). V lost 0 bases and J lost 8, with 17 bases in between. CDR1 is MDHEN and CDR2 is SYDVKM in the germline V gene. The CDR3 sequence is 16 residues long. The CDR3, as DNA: TGTGCCAGCAGTTTATGGCCCGGGGGCGCGTCACATGAGCAGTTCTTC. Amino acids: CASSLWPGGASHEQFF.

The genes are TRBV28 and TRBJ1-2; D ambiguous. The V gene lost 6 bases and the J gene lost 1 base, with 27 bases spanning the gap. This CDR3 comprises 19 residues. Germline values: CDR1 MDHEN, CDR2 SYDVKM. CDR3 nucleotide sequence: TGTGCCAGCAGCCTCCTGATAAGCCTAGGCGGAGGACTTAACTATGGCTACACCTTC. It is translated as CASSLLISLGGGLNYGYTF.

As DNA, the CDR3 is TGTGCCAGCAGCTTAGTTTTATCTAGGTTCATGAGCGATGAGCAGTTCTTC. Encoded protein: CASSLVLSRFMSDEQFF. This chain uses TRBV7-9 with TRBJ2-7; D remains ambiguous. The DNA matches TRBJ2-1 better at its end, which makes the J call doubtful. Germline-derived CDR1 and CDR2 are SEHNR and FQNEAQ (reference sequence). This CDR3 region has 17 residues.

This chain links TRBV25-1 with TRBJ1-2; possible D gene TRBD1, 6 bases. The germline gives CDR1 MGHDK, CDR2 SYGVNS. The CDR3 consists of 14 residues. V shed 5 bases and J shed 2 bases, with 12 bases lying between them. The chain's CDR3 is CASSNSGTNYGYTF. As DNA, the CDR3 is TGTGCCAGCAGTAATTCGGGGACAAACTATGGCTACACCTTC.

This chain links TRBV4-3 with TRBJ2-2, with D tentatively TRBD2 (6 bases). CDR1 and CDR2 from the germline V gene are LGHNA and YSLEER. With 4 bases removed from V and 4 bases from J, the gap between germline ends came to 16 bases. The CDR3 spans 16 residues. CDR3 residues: CASSPTGGRITGELFF. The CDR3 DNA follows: TGCGCCAGCAGCCCCACAGGAGGGCGTATCACCGGGGAGCTGTTTTTT.

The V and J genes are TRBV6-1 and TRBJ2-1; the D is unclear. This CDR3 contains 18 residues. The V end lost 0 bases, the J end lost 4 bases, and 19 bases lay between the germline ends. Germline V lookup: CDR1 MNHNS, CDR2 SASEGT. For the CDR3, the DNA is TGTGCCAGCAGTGAAGCGATGAGCCCCTCCTATGTGTACAATGAGCAGTTCTTC. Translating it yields CASSEAMSPSYVYNEQFF.

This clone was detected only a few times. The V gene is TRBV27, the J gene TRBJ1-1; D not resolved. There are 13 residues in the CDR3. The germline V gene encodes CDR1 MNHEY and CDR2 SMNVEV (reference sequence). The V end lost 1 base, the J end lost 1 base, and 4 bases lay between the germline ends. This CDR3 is CASSLYANTEAFF. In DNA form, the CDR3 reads TGTGCCAGCAGTTTATATGCGAACACTGAAGCTTTCTTT.

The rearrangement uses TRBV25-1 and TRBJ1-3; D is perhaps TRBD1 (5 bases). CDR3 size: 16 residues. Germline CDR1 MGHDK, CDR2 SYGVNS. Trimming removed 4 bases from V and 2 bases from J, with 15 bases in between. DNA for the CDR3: TGTGCCAGCAGTGCGAAAACCGGGACCGCTGGAAACACCATATATTTT. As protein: CASSAKTGTAGNTIYF. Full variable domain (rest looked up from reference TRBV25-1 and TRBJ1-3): EADIYQTPRYLVIGTGKKITLECSQTMGHDKMYWYQQDPGMELHLIHYSYGVNSTEKGDLSSESTVSRIRTEHFPLTLESARPSHTSQYLCASSAKTGTAGNTIYFGEGSWLTVV.

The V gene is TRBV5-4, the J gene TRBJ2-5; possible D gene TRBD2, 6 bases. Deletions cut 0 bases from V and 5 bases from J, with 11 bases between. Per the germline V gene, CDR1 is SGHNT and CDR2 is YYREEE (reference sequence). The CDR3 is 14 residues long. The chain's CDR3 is CASSLGGVVETQYF. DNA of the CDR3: TGTGCCAGCAGCTTGGGGGGGGTGGTGGAGACCCAGTACTTC.

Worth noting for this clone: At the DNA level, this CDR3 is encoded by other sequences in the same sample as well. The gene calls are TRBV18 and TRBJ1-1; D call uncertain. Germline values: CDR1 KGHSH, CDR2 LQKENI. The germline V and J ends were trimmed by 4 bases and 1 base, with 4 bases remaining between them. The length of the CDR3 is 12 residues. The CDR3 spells CASSRGNTEAFF. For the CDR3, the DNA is TGTGCCAGCTCACGAGGGAACACTGAAGCTTTCTTT.

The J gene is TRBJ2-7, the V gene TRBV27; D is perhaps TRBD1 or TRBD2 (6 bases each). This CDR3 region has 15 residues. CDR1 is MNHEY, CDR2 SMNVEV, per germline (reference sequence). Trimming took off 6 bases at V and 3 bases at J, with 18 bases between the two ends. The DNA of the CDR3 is TGTGCCAGCAGGCACACAGGGTTGGGGGGCTACGAGCAGTACTTC. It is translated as CASRHTGLGGYEQYF.

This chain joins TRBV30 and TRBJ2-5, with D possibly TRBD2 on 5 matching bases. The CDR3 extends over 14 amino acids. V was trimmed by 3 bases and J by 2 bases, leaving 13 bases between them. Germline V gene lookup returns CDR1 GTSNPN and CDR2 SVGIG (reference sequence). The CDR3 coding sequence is TGTGCCTGGAGCCGCGGGTTTTCGCAAGAGACCCAGTACTTC. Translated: CAWSRGFSQETQYF. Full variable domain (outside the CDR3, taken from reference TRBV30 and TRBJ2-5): SQTIHQWPATLVQPVGSPLSLECTVEGTSNPNLYWYRQAAGRGLQLLFYSVGIGQISSEVPQNLSASRPQDRQFILSSKKLLLSDSGFYLCAWSRGFSQETQYFGPGTRLLVL.

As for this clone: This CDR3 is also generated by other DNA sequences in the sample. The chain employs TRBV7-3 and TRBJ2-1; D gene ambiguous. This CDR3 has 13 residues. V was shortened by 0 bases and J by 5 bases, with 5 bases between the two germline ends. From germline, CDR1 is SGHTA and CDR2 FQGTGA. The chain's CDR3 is CASSLTQDNEQFF. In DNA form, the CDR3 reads TGTGCCAGCAGCTTAACGCAAGACAATGAGCAGTTCTTC.

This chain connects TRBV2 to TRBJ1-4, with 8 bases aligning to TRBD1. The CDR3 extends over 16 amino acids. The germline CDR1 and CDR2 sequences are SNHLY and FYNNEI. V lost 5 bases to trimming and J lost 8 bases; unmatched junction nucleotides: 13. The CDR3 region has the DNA TGTGCCAGCAGTCGGGACAGGCCCCGTCTGTTAGAAAAACTGTTTTTT. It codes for CASSRDRPRLLEKLFF.

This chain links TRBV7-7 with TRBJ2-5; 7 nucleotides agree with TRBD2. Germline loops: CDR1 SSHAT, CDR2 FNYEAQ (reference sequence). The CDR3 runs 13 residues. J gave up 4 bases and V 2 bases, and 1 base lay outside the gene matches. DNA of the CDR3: TGTGCCAGCAGCTTAATAGCGGGAGAGACCCAGTACTTC. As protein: CASSLIAGETQYF.

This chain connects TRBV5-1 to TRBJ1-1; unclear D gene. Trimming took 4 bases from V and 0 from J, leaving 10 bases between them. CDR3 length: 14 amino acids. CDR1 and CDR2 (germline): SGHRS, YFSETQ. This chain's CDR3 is CASSQGSMNTEAFF. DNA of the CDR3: TGCGCCAGCAGCCAAGGGAGTATGAACACTGAAGCTTTCTTT.

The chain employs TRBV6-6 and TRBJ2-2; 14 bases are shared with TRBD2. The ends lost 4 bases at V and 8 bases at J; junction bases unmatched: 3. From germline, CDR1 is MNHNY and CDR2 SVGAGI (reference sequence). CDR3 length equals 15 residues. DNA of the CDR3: TGTGCCAGCAGTTTAAGGACTAGCGGGAGGGGGGAGCTGTTTTTT. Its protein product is CASSLRTSGRGELFF.

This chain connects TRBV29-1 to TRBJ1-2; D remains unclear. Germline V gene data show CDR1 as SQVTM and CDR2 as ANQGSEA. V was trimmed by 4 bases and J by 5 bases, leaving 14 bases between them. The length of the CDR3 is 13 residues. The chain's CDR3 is CSVVNPAGYGYTF. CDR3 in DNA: TGCAGCGTTGTGAACCCCGCTGGGTATGGCTACACCTTC.

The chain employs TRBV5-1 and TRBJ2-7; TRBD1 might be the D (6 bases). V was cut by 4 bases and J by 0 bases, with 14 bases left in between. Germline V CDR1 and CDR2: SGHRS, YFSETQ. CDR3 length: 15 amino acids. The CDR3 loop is CASSGAGTPSYEQYF. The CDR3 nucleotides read TGCGCCAGCAGCGGAGCCGGGACACCCTCCTACGAGCAGTACTTC.

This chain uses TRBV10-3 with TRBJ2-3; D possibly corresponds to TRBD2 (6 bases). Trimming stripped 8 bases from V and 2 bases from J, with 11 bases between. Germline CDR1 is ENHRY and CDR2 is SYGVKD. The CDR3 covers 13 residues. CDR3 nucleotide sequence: TGTGCCATCTGGGCGGGGAACACAGATACGCAGTATTTT. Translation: CAIWAGNTDTQYF.

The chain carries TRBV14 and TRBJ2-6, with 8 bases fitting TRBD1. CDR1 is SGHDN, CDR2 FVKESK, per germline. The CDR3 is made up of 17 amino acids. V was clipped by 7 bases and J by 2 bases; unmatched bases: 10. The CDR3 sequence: CASTKGQGNPGANVLTF. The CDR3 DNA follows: TGTGCCAGCACCAAAGGACAGGGCAACCCTGGGGCCAACGTCCTGACTTTC.

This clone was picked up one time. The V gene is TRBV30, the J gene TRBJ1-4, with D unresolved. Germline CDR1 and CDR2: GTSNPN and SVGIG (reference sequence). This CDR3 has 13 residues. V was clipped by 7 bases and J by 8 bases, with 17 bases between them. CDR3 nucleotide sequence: TGTGCCTCCGCGCGGGGATATCTCGAAAAACTGTTTTTT. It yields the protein CASARGYLEKLFF.

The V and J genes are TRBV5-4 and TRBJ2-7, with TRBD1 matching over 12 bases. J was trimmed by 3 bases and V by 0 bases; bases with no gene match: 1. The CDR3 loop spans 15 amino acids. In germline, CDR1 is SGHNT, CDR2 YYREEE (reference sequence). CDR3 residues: CASSLGDRGLYEQYF. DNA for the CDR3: TGTGCCAGCAGCTTGGGGGACAGGGGGCTCTACGAGCAGTACTTC.

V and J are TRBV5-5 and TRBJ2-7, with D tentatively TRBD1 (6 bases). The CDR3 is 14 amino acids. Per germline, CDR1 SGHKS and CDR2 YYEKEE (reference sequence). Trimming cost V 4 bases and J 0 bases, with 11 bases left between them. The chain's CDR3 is CASSQSDSSYEQYF. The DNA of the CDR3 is TGTGCCAGCAGCCAATCGGACAGCTCCTACGAGCAGTACTTC.

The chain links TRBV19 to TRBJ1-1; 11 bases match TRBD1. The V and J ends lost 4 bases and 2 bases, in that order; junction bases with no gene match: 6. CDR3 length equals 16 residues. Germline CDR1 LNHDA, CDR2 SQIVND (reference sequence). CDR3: CASSTGTGGYNTEAFF. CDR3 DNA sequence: TGTGCCAGTAGTACCGGGACAGGGGGATATAACACTGAAGCTTTCTTT.

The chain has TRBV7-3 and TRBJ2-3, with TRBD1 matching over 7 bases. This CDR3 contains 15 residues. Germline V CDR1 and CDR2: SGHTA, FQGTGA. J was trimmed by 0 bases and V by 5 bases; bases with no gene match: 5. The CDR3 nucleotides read TGTGCCAGCAGCCCTGGGGACAGAAGCACAGATACGCAGTATTTT. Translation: CASSPGDRSTDTQYF.

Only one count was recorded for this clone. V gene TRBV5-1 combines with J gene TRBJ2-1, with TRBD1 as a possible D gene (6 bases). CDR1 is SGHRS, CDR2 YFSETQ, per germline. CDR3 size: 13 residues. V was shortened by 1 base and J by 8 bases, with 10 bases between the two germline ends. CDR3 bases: TGCGCCAGCAGCTTGACAGGGCTGGATGAGCAGTTCTTC. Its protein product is CASSLTGLDEQFF.

The CDR3 reads CASSPSGETYEQYF. The DNA for the CDR3 is TGCGCCAGCAGCCCTAGCGGGGAGACCTACGAGCAGTACTTC. The V call is TRBV5-1, the J call TRBJ2-7, with TRBD2 matching over 9 bases. Looked up from germline, CDR1 is SGHRS and CDR2 is YFSETQ. J was trimmed by 2 bases and V by 4 bases; bases with no gene match: 4. This CDR3 region has 14 residues.

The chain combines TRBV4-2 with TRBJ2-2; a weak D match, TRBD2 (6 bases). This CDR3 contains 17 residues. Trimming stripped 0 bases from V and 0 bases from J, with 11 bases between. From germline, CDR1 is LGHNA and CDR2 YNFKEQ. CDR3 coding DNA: TGTGCCAGCAGCCAAGATGTAGGGAGGACGAACACCGGGGAGCTGTTTTTT. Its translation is CASSQDVGRTNTGELFF.